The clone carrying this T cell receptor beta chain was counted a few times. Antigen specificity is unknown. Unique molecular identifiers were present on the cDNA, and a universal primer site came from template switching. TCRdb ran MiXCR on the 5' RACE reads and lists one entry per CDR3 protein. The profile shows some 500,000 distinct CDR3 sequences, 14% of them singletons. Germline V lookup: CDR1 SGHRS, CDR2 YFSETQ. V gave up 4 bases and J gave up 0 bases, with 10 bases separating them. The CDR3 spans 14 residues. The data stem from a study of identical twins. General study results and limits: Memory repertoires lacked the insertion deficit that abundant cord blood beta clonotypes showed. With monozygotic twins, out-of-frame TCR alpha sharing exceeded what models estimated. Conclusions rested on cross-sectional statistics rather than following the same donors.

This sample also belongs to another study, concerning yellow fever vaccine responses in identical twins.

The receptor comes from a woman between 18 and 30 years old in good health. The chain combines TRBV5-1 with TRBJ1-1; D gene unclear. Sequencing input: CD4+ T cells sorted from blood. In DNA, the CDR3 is TGCGCCAGCAGCGAAAGACCTCTGAACACTGAAGCTTTCTTT. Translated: CASSERPLNTEAFF. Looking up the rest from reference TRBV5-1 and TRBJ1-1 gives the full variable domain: KAGVTQTPRYLIKTRGQQVTLSCSPISGHRSVSWYQQTPGQGLQFLFEYFSETQRNKGNFPGRFSGRQFSNSRSEMNVSTLELGDSALYLCASSERPLNTEAFFGQGTRLTVV.